This TCR beta chain is drawn from a study of shared T cell receptors in the human thymus. Assay: immunoSEQ multiplex PCR; the TCRdb copy retains only in-frame clones and omits some. The data hold about 660,000 clones, with roughly 88% observed a single time. The CDR3 totals 15 residues. Trimming shortened V by 4 bases and J by 5 bases, and 16 bases separated the two germline ends. The germline CDR1 and CDR2 sequences are SGDLS and YYNGEE. This sample was also put to use in a study of human thymus T cells. This second study says: What appeared biased in thymic and blood repertoires was the usage of V and J genes.

The material sequenced was thymocytes. This sequence originates from a boy under three years old with a congenital heart defect. This sequence joins TRBV9 and TRBJ2-1, with D uncertain. CDR3 region: CASSPNRRLNNEQFF. The CDR3 DNA sequence: TGTGCCAGCAGCCCCAACCGGCGGCTAAACAATGAGCAGTTCTTC.